This T cell receptor beta chain was obtained from a study of T cell responses to AZD1222 COVID-19 vaccine. Germline V gives CDR1 SGHRS, CDR2 YFSETQ. The trim removed 7 bases at V and 9 bases at J, leaving 13 bases unmatched. The CDR3 sequence is 14 residues long. The sample holds one count of this clone. Its specificity is not known. The table came from immunoSEQ multiplex PCR; TCRdb's copy has only in-frame clones and leaves some out. The top ten clones hold roughly 5% of a sample with 150,000 or so clones, around 91% of them seen once. Study outcomes and limitations: Spike-specific TCR breadth and depth were elevated following two AZD1222 doses. Researchers took repertoire samples only after the peak T cell response had come. Donors were largely white British and mainly female; clonal diversity was possibly underestimated.

The TCR was taken from an adult in good health. The V gene is TRBV5-1, the J gene TRBJ2-1; TRBD2 aligns across 7 bases. The sample was peripheral blood, taken on day 0 of AZD1222 vaccination. The CDR3 coding sequence is TGCGCCAGCGGACTAGTTGGGGACCCCAGTGAGCAGTTCTTC. Protein: CASGLVGDPSEQFF. The complete variable domain, with remaining parts taken from reference TRBV5-1 and TRBJ2-1, reads KAGVTQTPRYLIKTRGQQVTLSCSPISGHRSVSWYQQTPGQGLQFLFEYFSETQRNKGNFPGRFSGRQFSNSRSEMNVSTLELGDSALYLCASGLVGDPSEQFFGPGTRLTVL.